This passage covers 23 T cell receptor beta chains from one sample sequenced in a study of T-cell reconstitution after alpha-beta-depleted transplantation in children. TCRbeta library construction was performed incorporating unique molecular identifiers. TCRdb ran MiXCR on the PCR reads and lists one entry per CDR3 protein. The top ten clones hold less than 4% of a sample with nearly 550,000 distinct CDR3 sequences, 15% to 20% of them seen once. The specimen comprised PBMCs from the stem cell graft donor, sampled from the stem cell graft. The receptors were sampled from a human donor who donated a stem cell graft to a child with acute lymphoblastic leukemia.

The chain links TRBV28 to TRBJ2-7; D is possibly TRBD2 (7 bases). V was cut by 6 bases and J by 6 bases, with 18 bases left in between. CDR1 is MDHEN, CDR2 SYDVKM, per germline. This CDR3 is built from 14 residues. CDR3 sequence: CASSRRGEGREQYF. CDR3 bases: TGTGCCAGCAGCCGTAGGGGGGAGGGACGCGAGCAGTACTTC.

The V call is TRBV4-2, the J call TRBJ2-7, with D maybe TRBD1 (6 bases). CDR1 is LGHNA and CDR2 is YNFKEQ in the germline V gene. The CDR3 runs 11 residues. With 3 bases removed from V and 8 bases from J, the gap between germline ends came to 8 bases. This CDR3 is CASSQGTKQYF. The CDR3 DNA is TGTGCCAGCAGCCAGGGGACAAAGCAGTACTTC.

This chain links TRBV7-3 with TRBJ2-1; no clear D. The CDR3 contains 13 residues. The germline V gene has CDR1 SGHTA and CDR2 FQGTGA. Between the trimmed V and J ends, which lost 1 base and 9 bases, there was a span of 10 bases. CDR3 amino acids: CASSLRVSGEQFF. CDR3 nucleotide sequence: TGTGCCAGCAGCTTAAGGGTTAGTGGTGAGCAGTTCTTC.

This chain connects TRBV6-1 to TRBJ1-2; D remains ambiguous. Trimming removed 5 bases at V and 4 bases at J, with 17 bases between. Per the germline V gene, CDR1 is MNHNS and CDR2 is SASEGT. The length of the CDR3 is 15 residues. The CDR3 nucleotides are TGTGCCAGCAGTACGGCGGACTGGGAAGCCTATGGCTACACCTTC. This sequence encodes CASSTADWEAYGYTF.

The chain joins TRBV10-3 to TRBJ2-3; either TRBD1 or TRBD2 may supply D (6 bases each). The V and J ends lost 0 bases and 0 bases respectively, with 16 bases between them. The CDR3 has 18 amino acids. Germline CDR1 ENHRY, CDR2 SYGVKD. The CDR3 DNA is TGTGCCATCAGTGAGTCGAGGGGGAGCGGGCTTAGCACAGATACGCAGTATTTT. Protein sequence: CAISESRGSGLSTDTQYF.

This clonotype was detected a few times. The V and J genes are TRBV5-5 and TRBJ2-3; 14 bases are shared with TRBD2. In germline, CDR1 is SGHKS, CDR2 YYEKEE (reference sequence). V shed 4 bases and J 3 bases; nucleotides not matched to a gene: 7. The CDR3 has 17 residues. Written as DNA, the CDR3 is TGTGCCAGCAGCCCGGGACTAGCGGGAGTGAGAACAGATACGCAGTATTTT. Its translation: CASSPGLAGVRTDTQYF.

The gene calls are TRBV6-5 and TRBJ2-3, with D perhaps matching TRBD1 (5 bases). There are 15 residues in the CDR3. V shed 3 bases and J shed 2 bases, with 12 bases lying between them. Germline V gives CDR1 MNHEY, CDR2 SVGAGI. In nucleotides, the CDR3 is TGTGCCAGCAGTTATTTCAGGGTGACCACAGATACGCAGTATTTT. Translated: CASSYFRVTTDTQYF.

This clonotype was counted only a few times. The chain employs TRBV20-1 and TRBJ2-4; D remains ambiguous. The CDR3 is 10 amino acids. V lost 7 bases and J lost 1, with 2 bases in between. Germline values: CDR1 DFQATT, CDR2 SNEGSKA (reference sequence). The CDR3 region has the DNA TGCAGTGTGGCCAAAAACATTCAGTACTTC. Its protein product is CSVAKNIQYF.

The V call is TRBV29-1, the J call TRBJ1-1, with no clear D. Between the trimmed V and J ends, which lost 5 bases and 1 base, there was a span of 8 bases. The germline CDR1 and CDR2 sequences are SQVTM and ANQGSEA. CDR3 size: 12 residues. CDR3 bases: TGCAGCGTTATGGCAGCGAACACTGAAGCTTTCTTT. Residues: CSVMAANTEAFF.

In this sample, this clonotype turned up a few times. The rearrangement links TRBV10-3 to TRBJ2-1; TRBD2 is a possible D gene (6 bases). Germline CDR1 is ENHRY and CDR2 is SYGVKD. With 11 bases removed from V and 1 base from J, the gap between germline ends came to 21 bases. The CDR3 is 16 amino acids. The CDR3 sequence is CAAGLTSGVSYNEQFF. The CDR3, as DNA: TGTGCCGCGGGGCTTACCTCGGGAGTATCCTACAATGAGCAGTTCTTC.

CDR3 bases: TGTGCCAGCAGCCTTCCCGGACTAGCGGGAGCCGGAACTTACACAGATACGCAGTATTTT. Translation gives CASSLPGLAGAGTYTDTQYF. The V gene is TRBV6-2 or TRBV6-3, the J gene TRBJ2-3, with TRBD2 matching over 13 bases. V was clipped by 6 bases and J by 2 bases; unmatched bases: 17. CDR3 length: 20 residues. Germline values: CDR1 MNHEY, CDR2 SVGEGT.

The sample holds a few counts of this clonotype. The rearrangement uses TRBV10-2 and TRBJ1-2; no reliable D call. V was pared by 5 bases and J by 5 bases, with 18 bases between. CDR3 length: 15 amino acids. The germline V gene encodes CDR1 WSHSY and CDR2 SAAADI. CDR3 sequence reads: CASSLLLGREYGYTF. The DNA for the CDR3 is TGCGCCAGCAGTCTCCTACTCGGGCGGGAGTATGGCTACACCTTC.

A few counts support this clonotype. The chain couples TRBV4-1 to TRBJ2-1, with D possibly being TRBD2 (6 bases). Germline CDR1 and CDR2: MGHRA and YSYEKL. This CDR3 has 14 residues. The ends were cut back, 1 base at V and 10 bases at J, with 14 bases in the middle. The CDR3 bases are TGCGCCAGCAGCCAAGGACTAGGGGCGGAAGAGCAGTTCTTC. The encoded protein is CASSQGLGAEEQFF.

V gene TRBV12-3 or TRBV12-4 combines with J gene TRBJ1-2; TRBD1 aligns across 9 bases. This CDR3 comprises 17 residues. J was trimmed by 2 bases and V by 7 bases; bases with no gene match: 14. This CDR3 is CASISLAGQGLNYGYTF. CDR3 bases: TGTGCCAGCATATCCCTCGCTGGACAGGGGCTAAACTATGGCTACACCTTC.

This clonotype turned up a few times. V is TRBV4-2 and J is TRBJ2-7; D is possibly TRBD2 (5 bases). Between the trimmed V and J ends, which lost 0 bases and 2 bases, there was a span of 14 bases. This CDR3 has 16 residues. In germline, CDR1 is LGHNA, CDR2 YNFKEQ. For the CDR3, the DNA is TGTGCCAGCAGCCAAGAGAGGGTCGGGTTTGCCTACGAGCAGTACTTC. Protein: CASSQERVGFAYEQYF.

This clonotype was picked up a small number of times. The chain combines TRBV7-8 with TRBJ1-1, with 7 bases lining up with TRBD1. In germline, CDR1 is SGHVS, CDR2 FQNEAQ. This CDR3 is 14 amino acids long. V was pared by 5 bases and J by 4 bases, with 7 bases of the junction left unmatched. The CDR3 sequence: CASSGQVLGTEAFF. The CDR3 DNA sequence: TGTGCCAGCAGCGGACAGGTCCTCGGCACTGAAGCTTTCTTT.

DNA for the CDR3: TGCAGCGTCCACCCCTCGGAAGAGGGTGGCTACACCTTC. The encoded protein is CSVHPSEEGGYTF. This chain links TRBV29-1 with TRBJ1-2; the D is unclear. Germline CDR1 and CDR2: SQVTM and ANQGSEA. With 6 bases removed from V and 7 bases from J, the gap between germline ends came to 18 bases. The CDR3 is 13 amino acids.

This clonotype was counted a few times. V gene TRBV5-6 combines with J gene TRBJ2-5, with 7 nucleotides matching TRBD1. This CDR3 is built from 15 residues. Germline loops: CDR1 SGHDT, CDR2 YYEEEE. V shed 4 bases, J shed 5 bases, and the junction held 11 bases outside the gene matches. CDR3 in DNA: TGTGCCAGCAGCCCTGGGACAGTAAGAACGGAGACCCAGTACTTC. Protein: CASSPGTVRTETQYF.

The chain is built from TRBV18 and TRBJ2-5, with TRBD1 matching 7 bases. Germline V gives CDR1 KGHSH, CDR2 LQKENI. This CDR3 has 16 amino acids. V trimming: 4 bases; J trimming: 4 bases; junction bases outside the gene matches: 12. The CDR3 DNA sequence: TGTGCCAGCTCACGACAGGGTTTGACGGATTTAGAGACCCAGTACTTC. Encoded protein: CASSRQGLTDLETQYF.

The rearrangement uses TRBV5-8 and TRBJ1-2; D may be TRBD1 (6 bases). CDR1 is SGHTS and CDR2 is YDEGEE in the germline V gene. Trimming pared 1 base from V and 2 bases from J, leaving 9 bases between. This CDR3 comprises 14 residues. CDR3 nucleotide sequence: TGTGCCAGCAGCTTGAATGGGGGCAACTATGGCTACACCTTC. Protein: CASSLNGGNYGYTF. The entire variable domain, with the rest obtained from reference TRBV5-8 and TRBJ1-2, is as follows: EAGVTQSPTHLIKTRGQQATLRCSPISGHTSVYWYQQALGLGLQFLLWYDEGEERNRGNFPPRFSGRQFPNYSSELNVNALELEDSALYLCASSLNGGNYGYTFGSGTRLTVV.

The chain carries TRBV5-1 and TRBJ1-2, with D possibly matching TRBD1 (5 bases). The CDR3 spans 14 residues. CDR1 SGHRS and CDR2 YFSETQ come from the germline V gene. With 0 bases removed from V and 5 bases from J, the gap between germline ends came to 11 bases. CDR3 amino acids: CASSLEGTAYGYTF. CDR3 DNA: TGCGCCAGCAGCTTGGAGGGGACGGCGTATGGCTACACCTTC.

This clonotype was seen a few times. This chain joins TRBV7-3 and TRBJ2-1; TRBD1 matches at 8 bases. Germline V CDR1 and CDR2: SGHTA, FQGTGA. This CDR3 has 15 amino acids. J lost 2 bases, V lost 5 bases, and 5 bases had no gene match. CDR3 residues: CASSPGTGAYNEQFF. The CDR3 nucleotides read TGTGCCAGCAGCCCCGGGACAGGTGCCTACAATGAGCAGTTCTTC.

The chain is built from TRBV7-3 and TRBJ2-5; 9 nucleotides agree with TRBD2. This CDR3 spans 16 amino acids. Germline loops: CDR1 SGHTA, CDR2 FQGTGA. Unmatched junction bases numbered 6, after V lost 0 bases and J lost 4 bases. This CDR3 is CASSLTGGRAPETQYF. DNA of the CDR3: TGTGCCAGCAGCTTAACGGGCGGGAGGGCCCCAGAGACCCAGTACTTC.